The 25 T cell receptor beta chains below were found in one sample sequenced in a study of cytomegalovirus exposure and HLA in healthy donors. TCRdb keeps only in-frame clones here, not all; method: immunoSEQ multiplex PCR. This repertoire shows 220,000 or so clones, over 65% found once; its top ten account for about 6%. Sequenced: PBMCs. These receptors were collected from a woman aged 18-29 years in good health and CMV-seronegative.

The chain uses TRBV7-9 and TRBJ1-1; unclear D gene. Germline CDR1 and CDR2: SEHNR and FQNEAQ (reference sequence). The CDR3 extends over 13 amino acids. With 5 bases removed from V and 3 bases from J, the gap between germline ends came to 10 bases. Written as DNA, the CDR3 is TGTGCCAGCAGCCGGCCCGGGGACACTGAAGCTTTCTTT. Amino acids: CASSRPGDTEAFF.

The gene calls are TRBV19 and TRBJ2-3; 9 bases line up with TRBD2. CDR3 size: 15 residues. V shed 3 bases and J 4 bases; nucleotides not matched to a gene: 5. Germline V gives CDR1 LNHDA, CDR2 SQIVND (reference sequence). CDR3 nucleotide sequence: TGTGCCAGTAGTATGTTAGCGGGAGAACCAGATACGCAGTATTTT. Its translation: CASSMLAGEPDTQYF.

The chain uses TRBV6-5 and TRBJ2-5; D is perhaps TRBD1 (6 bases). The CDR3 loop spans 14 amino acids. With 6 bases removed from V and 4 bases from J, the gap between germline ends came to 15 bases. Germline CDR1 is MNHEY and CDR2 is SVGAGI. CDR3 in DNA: TGTGCCAGCAGAGCACAGGGAAGTGGAGAGACCCAGTACTTC. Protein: CASRAQGSGETQYF.

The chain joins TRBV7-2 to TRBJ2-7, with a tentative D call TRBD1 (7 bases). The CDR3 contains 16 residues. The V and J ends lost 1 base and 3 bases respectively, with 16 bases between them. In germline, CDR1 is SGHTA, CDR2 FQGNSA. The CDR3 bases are TGTGCCAGCAGCTTAGTACCGGGGGACAGCATCTACGAGCAGTACTTC. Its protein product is CASSLVPGDSIYEQYF.

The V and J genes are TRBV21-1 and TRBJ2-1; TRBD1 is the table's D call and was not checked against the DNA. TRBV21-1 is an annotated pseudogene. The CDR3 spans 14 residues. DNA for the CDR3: TGTGCCAGCAGCAACCGGGACAGCTACAATGAGCAGTTCTTC. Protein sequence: CASSNRDSYNEQFF.

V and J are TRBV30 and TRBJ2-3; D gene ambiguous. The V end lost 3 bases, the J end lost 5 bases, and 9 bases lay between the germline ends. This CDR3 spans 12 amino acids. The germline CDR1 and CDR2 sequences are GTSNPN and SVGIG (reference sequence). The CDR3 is CAWRAVGDTQYF. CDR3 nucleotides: TGTGCCTGGAGGGCAGTTGGAGATACGCAGTATTTT.

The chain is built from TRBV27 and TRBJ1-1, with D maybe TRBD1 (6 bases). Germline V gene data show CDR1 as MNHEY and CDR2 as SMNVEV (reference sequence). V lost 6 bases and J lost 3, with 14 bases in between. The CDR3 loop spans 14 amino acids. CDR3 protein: CASRVGGPYTEAFF. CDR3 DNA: TGTGCCAGCAGGGTTGGGGGGCCGTACACTGAAGCTTTCTTT.

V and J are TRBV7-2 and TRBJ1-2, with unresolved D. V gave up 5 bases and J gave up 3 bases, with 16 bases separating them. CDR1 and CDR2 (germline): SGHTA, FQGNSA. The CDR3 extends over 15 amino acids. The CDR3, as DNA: TGTGCCAGCAGCCCCCAGCGCGGCATAGACTATGGCTACACCTTC. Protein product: CASSPQRGIDYGYTF.

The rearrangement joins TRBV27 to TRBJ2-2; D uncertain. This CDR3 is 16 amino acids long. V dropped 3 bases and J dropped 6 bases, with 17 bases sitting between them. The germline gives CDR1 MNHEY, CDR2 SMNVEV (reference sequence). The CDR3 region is CASSFWSDRYAGELFF. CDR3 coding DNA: TGTGCCAGCAGTTTCTGGTCTGATAGGTACGCCGGGGAGCTGTTTTTT.

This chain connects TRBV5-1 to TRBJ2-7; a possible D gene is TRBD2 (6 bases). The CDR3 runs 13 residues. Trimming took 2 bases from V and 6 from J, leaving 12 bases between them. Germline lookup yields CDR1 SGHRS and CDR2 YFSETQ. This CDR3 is CASSLNRDSEQYF. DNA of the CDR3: TGCGCCAGCAGCTTAAATCGGGACTCCGAGCAGTACTTC.

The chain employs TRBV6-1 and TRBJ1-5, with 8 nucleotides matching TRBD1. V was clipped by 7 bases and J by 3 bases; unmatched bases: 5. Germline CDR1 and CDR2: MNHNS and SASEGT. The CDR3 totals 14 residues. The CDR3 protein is CASIRTGINQPQHF. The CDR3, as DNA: TGTGCCAGCATTAGGACAGGGATCAATCAGCCCCAGCATTTT.

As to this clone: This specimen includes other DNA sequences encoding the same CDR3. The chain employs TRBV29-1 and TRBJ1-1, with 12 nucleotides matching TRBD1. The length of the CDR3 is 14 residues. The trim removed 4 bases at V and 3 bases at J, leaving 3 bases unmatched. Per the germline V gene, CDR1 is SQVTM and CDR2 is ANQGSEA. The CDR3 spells CSVVGQGADTEAFF. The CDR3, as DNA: TGCAGCGTTGTGGGACAGGGGGCCGACACTGAAGCTTTCTTT.

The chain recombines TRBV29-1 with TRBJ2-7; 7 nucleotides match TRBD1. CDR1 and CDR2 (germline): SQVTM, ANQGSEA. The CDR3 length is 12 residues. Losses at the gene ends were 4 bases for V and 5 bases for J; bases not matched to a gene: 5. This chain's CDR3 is CSVARTGDEQYF. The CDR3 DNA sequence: TGCAGCGTTGCTAGGACAGGAGACGAGCAGTACTTC.

DNA for the CDR3: TGTGCCAGCAGCTTGTTCCTCGACAGGGGCGAAAAACTGTTTTTT. Its protein is CASSLFLDRGEKLFF. The V gene is TRBV5-6, the J gene TRBJ1-4, with 8 bases fitting TRBD1. The trim removed 1 base at V and 8 bases at J, leaving 7 bases unmatched. This CDR3 has 15 residues. CDR1 is SGHDT and CDR2 is YYEEEE in the germline V gene.

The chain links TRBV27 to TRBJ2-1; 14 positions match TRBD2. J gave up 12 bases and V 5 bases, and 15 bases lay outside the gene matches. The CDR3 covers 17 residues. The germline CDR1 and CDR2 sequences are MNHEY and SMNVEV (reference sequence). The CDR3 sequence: CASSAGGLAGAYGVQFF. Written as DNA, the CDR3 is TGTGCCAGCAGTGCGGGGGGACTAGCGGGAGCCTACGGAGTGCAGTTCTTC.

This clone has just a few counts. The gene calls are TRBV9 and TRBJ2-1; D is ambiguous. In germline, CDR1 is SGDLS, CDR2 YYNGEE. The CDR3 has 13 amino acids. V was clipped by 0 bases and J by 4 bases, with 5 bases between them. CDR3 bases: TGTGCCAGCAGCGTAGCTCATTACAATGAGCAGTTCTTC. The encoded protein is CASSVAHYNEQFF.

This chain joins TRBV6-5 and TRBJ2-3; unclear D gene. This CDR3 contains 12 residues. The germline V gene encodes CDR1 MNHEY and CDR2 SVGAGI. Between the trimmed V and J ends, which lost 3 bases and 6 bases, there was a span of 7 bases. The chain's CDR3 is CASSYRQDTQYF. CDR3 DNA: TGTGCCAGCAGTTATAGGCAGGATACGCAGTATTTT.

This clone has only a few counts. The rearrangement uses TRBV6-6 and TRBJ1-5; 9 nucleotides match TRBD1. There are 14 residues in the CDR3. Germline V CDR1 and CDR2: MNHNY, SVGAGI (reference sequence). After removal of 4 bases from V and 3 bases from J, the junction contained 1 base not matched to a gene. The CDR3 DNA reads TGTGCCAGCAGTTGGGACAGGGACAATCAGCCCCAGCATTTT. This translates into CASSWDRDNQPQHF.

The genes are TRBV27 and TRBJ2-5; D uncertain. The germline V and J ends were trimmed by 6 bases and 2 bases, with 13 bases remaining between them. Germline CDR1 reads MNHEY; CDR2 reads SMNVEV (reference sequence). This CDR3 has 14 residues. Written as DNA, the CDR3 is TGTGCCAGCAGATTTTCTGGAATTCAAGAGACCCAGTACTTC. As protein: CASRFSGIQETQYF.

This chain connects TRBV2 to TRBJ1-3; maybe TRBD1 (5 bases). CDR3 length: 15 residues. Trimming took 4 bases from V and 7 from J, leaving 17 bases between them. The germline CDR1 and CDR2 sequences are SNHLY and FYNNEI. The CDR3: CASSVLGQGFNTIYF. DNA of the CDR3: TGTGCCAGCAGTGTATTAGGGCAGGGCTTCAACACCATATATTTT.

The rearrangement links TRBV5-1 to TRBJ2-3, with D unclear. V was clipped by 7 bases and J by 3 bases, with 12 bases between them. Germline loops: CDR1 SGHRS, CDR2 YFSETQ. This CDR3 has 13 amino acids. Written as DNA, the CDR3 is TGCGCCAGCGGTAACGAACTGACAGATACGCAGTATTTT. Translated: CASGNELTDTQYF.

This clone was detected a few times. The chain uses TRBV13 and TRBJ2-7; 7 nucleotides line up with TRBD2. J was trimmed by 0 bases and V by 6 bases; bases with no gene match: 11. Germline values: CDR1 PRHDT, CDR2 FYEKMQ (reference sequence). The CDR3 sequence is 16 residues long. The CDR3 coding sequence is TGTGCCAGCAGTTCAGGCGGGGGAAAGAGCTCCTACGAGCAGTACTTC. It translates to CASSSGGGKSSYEQYF.

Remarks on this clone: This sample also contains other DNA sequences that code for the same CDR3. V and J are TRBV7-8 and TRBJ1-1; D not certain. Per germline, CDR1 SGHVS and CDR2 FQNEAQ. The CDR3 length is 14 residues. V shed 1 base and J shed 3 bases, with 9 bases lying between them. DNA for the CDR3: TGTGCCAGCAGCTTAGTGAGGGTGGACACTGAAGCTTTCTTT. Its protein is CASSLVRVDTEAFF.

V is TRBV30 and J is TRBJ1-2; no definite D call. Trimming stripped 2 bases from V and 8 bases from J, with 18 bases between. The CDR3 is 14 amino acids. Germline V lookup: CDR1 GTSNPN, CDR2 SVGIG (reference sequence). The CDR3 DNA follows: TGTGCCTGGAGTAACCTGATGGGAAAAGGCGGCTACACCTTC. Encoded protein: CAWSNLMGKGGYTF.

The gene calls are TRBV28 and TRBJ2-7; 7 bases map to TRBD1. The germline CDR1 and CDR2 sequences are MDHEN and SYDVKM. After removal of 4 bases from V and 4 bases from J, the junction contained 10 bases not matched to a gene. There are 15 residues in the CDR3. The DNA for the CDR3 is TGTGCCAGCAGTTATAGGGACAGAGAGTCTTACGAGCAGTACTTC. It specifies CASSYRDRESYEQYF. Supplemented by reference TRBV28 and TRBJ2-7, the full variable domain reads DVKVTQSSRYLVKRTGEKVFLECVQDMDHENMFWYRQDPGLGLRLIYFSYDVKMKEKGDIPEGYSVSREKKERFSLILESASTNQTSMYLCASSYRDRESYEQYFGPGTRLTVT.